This TCR beta chain was captured in a study of identical twins. Whole-study findings and limits: Less excess twin sharing appeared in beta out-of-frame sequences. Cross-sectional statistical analysis was relied on for the conclusions, without the same donors being followed. Analyses of zero insertions could be partly confounded by invariant MAIT and iNKT cells.

Template switching introduced a universal primer site, and the cDNA bore unique molecular identifiers. TCRdb redid the calling of the 5' RACE reads with MiXCR, one entry per CDR3 protein. The repertoire consists of around 960,000 distinct CDR3 sequences, with about 12% occurring once and the leading ten covering around 1.6%. This clonotype was detected many times. What it binds is not known. This CDR3 has 17 amino acids. Trimming at V came to 5 bases and at J to 2 bases, leaving 7 bases not matched to a gene. Germline V gene data show CDR1 as SGHAT and CDR2 as FQDESV (reference sequence). The same specimen was also included in a second study, on yellow fever vaccine responses in identical twins.

This TCR came from a woman younger than 30 in good health. Specimen: PBMCs. This chain links TRBV11-1 with TRBJ2-2; 11 bases agree with TRBD2. DNA of the CDR3: TGTGCCAGCAGCCCGAGAACTAGCGGGGGAAACACCGGGGAGCTGTTTTTT. It encodes CASSPRTSGGNTGELFF. Together with reference TRBV11-1 and TRBJ2-2, the CDR3 gives the full variable domain: EAEVAQSPRYKITEKSQAVAFWCDPISGHATLYWYRQILGQGPELLVQFQDESVVDDSQLPKDRFSAERLKGVDSTLKIQPAELGDSAMYLCASSPRTSGGNTGELFFGEGSRLTVL.